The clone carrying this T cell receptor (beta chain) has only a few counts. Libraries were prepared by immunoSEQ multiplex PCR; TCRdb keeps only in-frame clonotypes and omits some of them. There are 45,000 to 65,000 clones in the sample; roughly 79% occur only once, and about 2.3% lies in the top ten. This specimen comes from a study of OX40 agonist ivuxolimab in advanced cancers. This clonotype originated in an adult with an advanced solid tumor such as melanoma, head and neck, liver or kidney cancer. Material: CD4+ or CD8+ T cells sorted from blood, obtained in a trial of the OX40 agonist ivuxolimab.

DNA for the CDR3: TGTGCCAGCAGCTTGCCCGCGGGTCGCAACACCATATATTTT. It translates to CASSLPAGRNTIYF. The chain has TRBV5-6 and TRBJ1-3; unclear D gene. Trimming left V 1 base short and J 7 bases short, with 12 bases between. CDR1 and CDR2 (germline): SGHDT, YYEEEE. The CDR3 spans 14 residues.